This T cell receptor beta chain was identified during a study of blood T cells in healthy people across ages. Notes on the study in general: Per-million-T-cell TCR beta diversity fell roughly linearly with age. When one million T cells were used, diversity estimates were thought to be underestimates.

PCR was performed a second time for about 6 to 12 cycles using a sample-barcoded 5' primer and a J-beta primer mix. TCRdb used MiXCR to reprocess the 5' RACE reads, holding one entry per CDR3 protein. Here the sample spans about 1,400,000 distinct CDR3 sequences, approximately 40% being singletons. A note on this clonotype: Its antigen remains unknown.

From germline, CDR1 is LNHNV and CDR2 YYDKDF (reference sequence). V shed 7 bases and J shed 4 bases, with 10 bases lying between them. The CDR3 has 13 amino acids. J is TRBJ1-4 and V is TRBV15; the D gene is possibly TRBD1 (6 bases). Sequencing input: blood. The clonotype originates from a woman younger than 30 in good health. Here the CDR3 reads CATKDSLNEKLFF. In DNA form, the CDR3 reads TGTGCCACCAAGGACAGCCTTAATGAAAAACTGTTTTTT.